The 28 T cell receptor beta chains presented below share a single source sample, sequenced in a study of molecular identifiers for immune sequencing clone quantification. In TCRdb, the PCR reads were re-called with MiXCR into one record per CDR3 protein. Altogether roughly 100,000 distinct CDR3 sequences are present, 30% to 45% being singletons, with the ten largest covering roughly 9.7%. Sequenced material: naive CD8+ T cells from blood, with Jurkat cell RNA spiked in. The subset was: FACS-sorted CD8+CD4-CCR7+CD45RA+ naive T cells. These receptor sequences come from a human donor in good health. Some libraries in this study had Jurkat cell RNA spiked in.

Details on this clonotype: A much more abundant neighbour one base away suggests this may be a read error. The gene calls are TRBV13 and TRBJ1-1, with a weak D call TRBD1 (5 bases). Germline CDR1 reads PRHDT; CDR2 reads FYEKMQ (reference sequence). The CDR3 extends over 16 amino acids. The CDR3 loop reads CASSPDGGSMNTEALF. DNA of the CDR3: TGTGCCAGCAGCCCCGACGGGGGAAGTATGAACACTGAAGCTCTCTTT.

A single count supports this clonotype. The chain uses TRBV25-1 and TRBJ1-4; 9 bases are a match to TRBD1. The V segment lost 3 bases and the J segment 5 bases; nucleotides outside the gene matches: 13. The CDR3 consists of 18 residues. The germline CDR1 and CDR2 sequences are MGHDK and SYGVNS. This chain's CDR3 is CASSDISGQGKVNEKLFF. As DNA, the CDR3 is TGTGCCAGCAGTGATATATCGGGACAGGGCAAAGTAAATGAAAAACTGTTTTTT. Combining the CDR3 with reference TRBV25-1 and TRBJ1-4 gives the whole variable domain EADIYQTPRYLVIGTGKKITLECSQTMGHDKMYWYQQDPGMELHLIHYSYGVNSTEKGDLSSESTVSRIRTEHFPLTLESARPSHTSQYLCASSDISGQGKVNEKLFFGSGTQLSVL.

This clonotype was recorded many times. The V call is TRBV27, the J call TRBJ1-1, with D maybe TRBD1 (5 bases). V lost 8 bases, J lost 5 bases, and 18 bases lay in between. Germline lookup yields CDR1 MNHEY and CDR2 SMNVEV (reference sequence). CDR3 size: 14 residues. CDR3 bases: TGTGCCAGCCGATTCGGACACCCGCGGACTGAAGCTTTCTTT. Translated: CASRFGHPRTEAFF.

The CDR3 region has the DNA TGTGCCAGCAGCGCAGGACAGGGGGCGAATTCACCCCTCCACTTT. Amino acid sequence: CASSAGQGANSPLHF. This chain links TRBV7-9 with TRBJ1-6; 11 nucleotides line up with TRBD1. V lost 5 bases, J lost 7 bases, and 4 bases stayed unmatched. CDR3 length equals 15 residues. Germline lookup yields CDR1 SEHNR and CDR2 FQNEAQ (reference sequence).

This chain joins TRBV9 and TRBJ2-3; no clear D. Germline lookup yields CDR1 SGDLS and CDR2 YYNGEE. With 3 bases removed from V and 2 bases from J, the gap between germline ends came to 10 bases. The CDR3 spans 14 residues. The CDR3: CASSGTLDTDTQYF. The CDR3 DNA is TGTGCCAGCAGCGGAACCCTGGACACAGATACGCAGTATTTT.

This clonotype was seen repeatedly, ten times or more. V gene TRBV12-3 or TRBV12-4 combines with J gene TRBJ2-3; no clear D. The V and J ends lost 5 bases and 2 bases respectively, with 11 bases between them. The CDR3 runs to 14 residues. The CDR3 is CASSPDPSTDTQYF. The CDR3 nucleotides are TGTGCCAGCAGTCCGGACCCTTCCACAGATACGCAGTATTTT.

This clonotype was detected a few times. J is TRBJ2-7 and V is TRBV7-9; tentatively, D is TRBD1 or TRBD2 (5 bases each). CDR3 length: 15 amino acids. The germline CDR1 and CDR2 sequences are SEHNR and FQNEAQ (reference sequence). The ends were cut back, 5 bases at V and 3 bases at J, with 17 bases in the middle. CDR3 region: CASSPRYGAIYEQYF. The CDR3 bases are TGTGCCAGCAGCCCAAGATACGGGGCTATCTACGAGCAGTACTTC.

For the CDR3, the DNA is TGTGCCAGCAGTCCTGACCGAACCTATGGCTACACCTTC. Its protein is CASSPDRTYGYTF. V and J are TRBV28 and TRBJ1-2; D is unclear. Germline CDR1 reads MDHEN; CDR2 reads SYDVKM. The CDR3 runs 13 residues. V lost 5 bases, J lost 4 bases, and 11 bases lay in between.

This clonotype has only a few counts. The V gene is TRBV27, the J gene TRBJ2-7, with D perhaps given as TRBD1 or TRBD2 (5 bases each). Trimming left V 3 bases short and J 2 bases short, with 14 bases between. The CDR3 consists of 15 residues. The germline gives CDR1 MNHEY, CDR2 SMNVEV (reference sequence). CDR3 sequence (DNA): TGTGCCAGCAGTTTGACCGGGACCACAACCTACGAGCAGTACTTC. It encodes CASSLTGTTTYEQYF.

Worth noting for this clonotype: Just one base apart from a much larger clone, this may be a read error. This chain joins TRBV28 and TRBJ2-3; D not certain. The length of the CDR3 is 12 residues. Per germline, CDR1 MDHEN and CDR2 SYDVKM. The CDR3 reads CASSLLEDTQNF. As DNA, the CDR3 is TGTGCCAGCAGTTTATTAGAGGATACGCAGAATTTT.

The chain carries TRBV20-1 and TRBJ1-2; 9 nucleotides align to TRBD1. Germline loops: CDR1 DFQATT, CDR2 SNEGSKA (reference sequence). The CDR3 is 17 amino acids. V shed 0 bases and J 6 bases; nucleotides not matched to a gene: 14. DNA of the CDR3: TGCAGTGCTAGAGACCCGGGACAGGGAGGAAGCACTGATGGCTACACCTTC. Encoded protein: CSARDPGQGGSTDGYTF.

CDR3 amino acids: CASSWAGYTEAFF. The CDR3 coding sequence is TGTGCCAGCTCCTGGGCAGGTTACACTGAAGCTTTCTTT. The chain employs TRBV6-2 or TRBV6-3 and TRBJ1-1; D is unclear. CDR3 size: 13 residues. Germline V gene data show CDR1 as MNHEY and CDR2 as SVGEGT. Trimming removed 8 bases at V and 3 bases at J, with 13 bases between.

This clonotype was detected ten times or more. This rearrangement joins TRBV10-2 to TRBJ2-7; D uncertain. This CDR3 region has 11 residues. V shed 2 bases and J shed 4 bases, with 3 bases lying between them. Germline lookup yields CDR1 WSHSY and CDR2 SAAADI. The CDR3: CASSEAYEQYF. CDR3 in DNA: TGCGCCAGCAGTGAGGCGTACGAGCAGTACTTC.

Remarks on this clonotype: This may come from a read error, since a much larger clone is one base off. The V gene is TRBV28, the J gene TRBJ2-7; D perhaps matches TRBD2 (5 bases). This CDR3 is built from 12 residues. Germline V gene sequence: CDR1 MDHEN, CDR2 SYDVKM. CDR3 in amino acids: CASSLVDYEPYF. The CDR3 coding sequence is TGTGCCAGCAGCCTCGTCGACTACGAGCCGTACTTC.

J is TRBJ1-5 and V is TRBV15; D not resolved. Between the trimmed V and J ends, which lost 1 base and 7 bases, there was a span of 23 bases. The CDR3 is 18 residues long. The germline CDR1 and CDR2 sequences are LNHNV and YYDKDF (reference sequence). The CDR3 region is CATSRGPGQVYQIQPQHF. CDR3 DNA sequence: TGTGCCACCAGCAGAGGACCGGGCCAGGTTTACCAAATACAGCCCCAGCATTTT.

This clonotype was seen ten or more times. V and J are TRBV28 and TRBJ2-7; tentatively, D is TRBD2 (5 bases). The germline V and J ends were trimmed by 4 bases and 0 bases, with 10 bases remaining between them. The CDR3 sequence is 14 residues long. Germline V gene sequence: CDR1 MDHEN, CDR2 SYDVKM. This CDR3 is CASSYRLISYEQYF. DNA of the CDR3: TGTGCCAGCAGTTACCGACTAATCTCCTACGAGCAGTACTTC.

A few counts support this clonotype. The chain is built from TRBV4-2 and TRBJ2-7; 7 bases fit TRBD1. CDR1 and CDR2 from the germline V gene are LGHNA and YNFKEQ. Trimming took 2 bases from V and 4 from J; bases not matched to a gene: 8. The CDR3 is 15 amino acids. In nucleotides, the CDR3 is TGTGCCAGCAGCCAATTGGCAGGGGGAAAGTACGAGCAGTACTTC. Translated, it gives CASSQLAGGKYEQYF.

This clonotype has only a few counts. The chain couples TRBV20-1 to TRBJ2-7; 8 bases fit TRBD2. Germline values: CDR1 DFQATT, CDR2 SNEGSKA (reference sequence). The length of the CDR3 is 15 residues. Trimming removed 0 bases from V and 3 bases from J; junction bases left unmatched: 7. CDR3 in amino acids: CSARDRTAGDYEQYF. For the CDR3, the DNA is TGCAGTGCTAGAGACCGAACAGCGGGAGACTACGAGCAGTACTTC.

This clonotype was seen more than once but under ten times. The rearrangement links TRBV20-1 to TRBJ2-2; TRBD2 aligns across 10 bases. Trimming took 3 bases from V and 1 from J; bases not matched to a gene: 5. Germline-derived CDR1 and CDR2 are DFQATT and SNEGSKA (reference sequence). This CDR3 spans 16 amino acids. CDR3 coding DNA: TGCAGTGCTAGCCGTTTAGCGGGAGGGAACACCGGGGAGCTGTTTTTT. Amino acid sequence: CSASRLAGGNTGELFF.

The J gene is TRBJ1-2, the V gene TRBV4-1; TRBD1 is a possible D gene (5 bases). Germline V gene sequence: CDR1 MGHRA, CDR2 YSYEKL. CDR3 length: 14 residues. Deletions cut 0 bases from V and 6 bases from J, with 11 bases between. CDR3 in DNA: TGCGCCAGCAGCCAAGATTATGGGACGGATGGCTACACCTTC. This sequence encodes CASSQDYGTDGYTF.

As concerns this clonotype: This could be a read error, since a much larger clone is one nucleotide away. V is TRBV28 and J is TRBJ2-3, with D hard to call. The CDR3 is 15 amino acids. Germline V lookup: CDR1 MDHEN, CDR2 SYDVKM. CDR3 residues: CACSLGELSTDTQYF. The CDR3 coding sequence is TGTGCCTGCAGTTTAGGCGAGTTAAGCACAGATACGCAGTATTTT.

A note on this clonotype: A read error may be the cause here, since a much bigger clone is one base away. The chain combines TRBV7-3 with TRBJ2-1; weak D call: TRBD2 (5 bases). The germline gives CDR1 SGHTA, CDR2 FQGTGA. The CDR3 extends over 14 amino acids. Trimming pared 0 bases from V and 9 bases from J, leaving 12 bases between. CDR3 residues: CASSLTLAAIEQFF. Here the CDR3 DNA reads TGTGCCAGCAGCTTAACGCTAGCCGCCATTGAGCAGTTCTTC.

The chain employs TRBV11-2 and TRBJ2-5; TRBD1 agrees at 9 bases. Germline trimming cut 1 base from V and 5 bases from J; bases unmatched to any gene: 5. Germline V lookup: CDR1 SGHAT, CDR2 FQNNGV. The CDR3 contains 15 residues. This CDR3 reads CASSLGDRDEETQYF. The CDR3 region has the DNA TGTGCCAGCAGCTTAGGGGACAGGGACGAGGAGACCCAGTACTTC.

This clonotype was counted many times. V usage is TRBV5-1 and J usage is TRBJ2-3; D may be TRBD1 (5 bases). Germline assignment: CDR1 SGHRS and CDR2 YFSETQ. Trimming pared 2 bases from V and 6 bases from J, leaving 19 bases between. The CDR3 is made up of 16 amino acids. The CDR3 nucleotides read TGCGCCAGCAGCTTCCCTCAGGGTCAAAGGACGGATACGCAGTATTTT. It specifies CASSFPQGQRTDTQYF.

V usage is TRBV6-4 and J usage is TRBJ1-1, with D hard to call. CDR1 and CDR2 (germline): MRHNA, SNTAGT. The CDR3 is 13 residues long. Trimming removed 6 bases at V and 4 bases at J, with 12 bases between. This chain's CDR3 is CASRASYTTEAFF. The CDR3 DNA reads TGTGCCAGCAGGGCTAGCTACACCACTGAAGCTTTCTTT.

Worth noting for this clonotype: Relative to the germline gene, one junction end is altered; a read error may explain this. The chain combines TRBV4-3 with TRBJ1-5, with 11 bases fitting TRBD1. The CDR3 contains 15 residues. Germline V lookup: CDR1 LGHNA, CDR2 YSLEER. CDR3 loop: CASSPWTGGNQPQQF. The DNA for the CDR3 is TGCGCCAGCAGCCCGTGGACAGGGGGCAATCAGCCCCAGCAATTT.

The rearrangement links TRBV28 to TRBJ2-7; 7 bases match TRBD2. Trimming cost V 3 bases and J 4 bases; bases outside gene matches: 6. This CDR3 is 14 amino acids long. CDR1 is MDHEN and CDR2 is SYDVKM in the germline V gene. The CDR3 DNA reads TGTGCCAGCAGTTTCAGCGGGATAAAATACGAGCAGTACTTC. It specifies CASSFSGIKYEQYF.

This clonotype was counted only a few times. The chain recombines TRBV6-4 with TRBJ2-4; no clear D gene. The V gene lost 6 bases and the J gene lost 0 bases, with 21 bases spanning the gap. The CDR3 runs to 18 residues. Germline V lookup: CDR1 MRHNA, CDR2 SNTAGT. The CDR3: CASREPTPDILAKNIQYF. The CDR3 bases are TGTGCCAGCAGGGAACCTACCCCGGATATTCTAGCCAAAAACATTCAGTACTTC.